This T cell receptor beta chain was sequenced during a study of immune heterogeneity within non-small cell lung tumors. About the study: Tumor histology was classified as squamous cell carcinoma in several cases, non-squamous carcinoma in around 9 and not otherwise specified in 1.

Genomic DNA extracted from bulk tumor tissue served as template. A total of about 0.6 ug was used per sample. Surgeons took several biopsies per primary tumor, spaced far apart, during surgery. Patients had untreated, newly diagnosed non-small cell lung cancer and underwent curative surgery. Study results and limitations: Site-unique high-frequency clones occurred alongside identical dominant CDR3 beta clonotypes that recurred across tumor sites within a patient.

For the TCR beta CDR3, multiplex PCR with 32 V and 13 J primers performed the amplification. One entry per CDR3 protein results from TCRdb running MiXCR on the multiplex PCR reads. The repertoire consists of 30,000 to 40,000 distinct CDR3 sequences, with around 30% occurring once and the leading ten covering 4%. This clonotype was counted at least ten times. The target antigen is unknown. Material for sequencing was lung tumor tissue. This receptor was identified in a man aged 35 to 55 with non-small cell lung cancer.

The DNA of the CDR3 is TGTGCCAGCTCACCACGAACTAGCGAACAAGAGACCCAGTACTTC. Protein product: CASSPRTSEQETQYF. This chain joins TRBV18 and TRBJ2-5; the match to TRBD2 covers 7 bases. Germline V lookup: CDR1 KGHSH, CDR2 LQKENI. Trimming cost V 1 base and J 2 bases; bases outside gene matches: 4. The CDR3 has 15 amino acids. The full variable domain, rest sourced from reference TRBV18 and TRBJ2-5, is NAGVMQNPRHLVRRRGQEARLRCSPMKGHSHVYWYRQLPEEGLKFMVYLQKENIIDESGMPKERFSAEFPKEGPSILRIQQVVRGDSAAYFCASSPRTSEQETQYFGPGTRLLVL.